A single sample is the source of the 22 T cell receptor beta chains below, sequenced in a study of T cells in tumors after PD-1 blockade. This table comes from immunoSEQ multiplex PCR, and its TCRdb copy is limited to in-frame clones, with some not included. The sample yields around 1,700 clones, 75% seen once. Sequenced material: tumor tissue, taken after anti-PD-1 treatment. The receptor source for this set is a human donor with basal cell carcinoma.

The CDR3 DNA reads as TGTGCCAGCAGTGAAGCGGGCAGGGTGGGGGAGACCCAGTACTTC. Protein: CASSEAGRVGETQYF. This chain links TRBV2 with TRBJ2-5; TRBD1 is a possible D gene (5 bases). CDR3 length: 15 amino acids. Per germline, CDR1 SNHLY and CDR2 FYNNEI. V was shortened by 0 bases and J by 5 bases, with 13 bases between the two germline ends.

The CDR3 region has the DNA TGTGCCAGCAGCGGGGCCCAAGAGACCCAGTACTTC. It yields the protein CASSGAQETQYF. The chain recombines TRBV7-6 with TRBJ2-5, with D tentatively TRBD1 (5 bases). V was clipped by 5 bases and J by 1 base, with 5 bases between them. The CDR3 loop spans 12 amino acids. Germline V gene sequence: CDR1 SGHVS, CDR2 FNYEAQ.

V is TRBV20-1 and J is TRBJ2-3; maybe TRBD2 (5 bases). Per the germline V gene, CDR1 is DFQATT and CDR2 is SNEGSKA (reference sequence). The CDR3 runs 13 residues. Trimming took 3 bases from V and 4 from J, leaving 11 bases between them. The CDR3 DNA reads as TGCAGTGCTAGTGTCGGGGAATCAGATACGCAGTATTTT. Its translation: CSASVGESDTQYF.

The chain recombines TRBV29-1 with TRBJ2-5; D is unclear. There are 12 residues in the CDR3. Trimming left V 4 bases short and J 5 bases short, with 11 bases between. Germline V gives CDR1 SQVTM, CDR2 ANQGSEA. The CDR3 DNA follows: TGCAGCGTTGCCAGCACCGGGGAGACCCAGTACTTC. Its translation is CSVASTGETQYF.

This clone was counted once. CDR3 region: CATSRGLAGGSETQYF. CDR3 DNA: TGTGCCACCAGCAGAGGTCTAGCGGGGGGTTCGGAGACCCAGTACTTC. The chain uses TRBV15 and TRBJ2-5, with 11 bases that match TRBD2. The CDR3 loop spans 16 amino acids. Per the germline V gene, CDR1 is LNHNV and CDR2 is YYDKDF (reference sequence). V gave up 1 base and J gave up 5 bases; unmatched junction bases: 6.

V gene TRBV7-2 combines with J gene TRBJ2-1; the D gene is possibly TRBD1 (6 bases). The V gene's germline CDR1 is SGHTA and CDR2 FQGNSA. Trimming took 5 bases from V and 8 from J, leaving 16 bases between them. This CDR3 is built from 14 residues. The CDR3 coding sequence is TGTGCCAGCAGCCTCCTAGGGGGTAGGGATGAGCAGTTCTTC. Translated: CASSLLGGRDEQFF.

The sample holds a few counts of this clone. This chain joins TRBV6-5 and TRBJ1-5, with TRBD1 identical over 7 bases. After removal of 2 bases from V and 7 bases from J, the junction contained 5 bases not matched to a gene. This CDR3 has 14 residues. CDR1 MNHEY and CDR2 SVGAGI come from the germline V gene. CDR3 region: CASSYNAGGQPQHF. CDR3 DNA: TGTGCCAGCAGTTACAATGCAGGGGGACAGCCCCAGCATTTT.

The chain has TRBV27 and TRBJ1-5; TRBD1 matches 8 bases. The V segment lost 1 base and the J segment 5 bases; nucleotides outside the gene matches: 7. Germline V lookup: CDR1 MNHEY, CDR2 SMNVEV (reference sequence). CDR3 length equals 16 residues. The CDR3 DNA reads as TGTGCCAGCAGTTTATGGTCCGGGACAGGACATCAGCCCCAGCATTTT. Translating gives CASSLWSGTGHQPQHF.

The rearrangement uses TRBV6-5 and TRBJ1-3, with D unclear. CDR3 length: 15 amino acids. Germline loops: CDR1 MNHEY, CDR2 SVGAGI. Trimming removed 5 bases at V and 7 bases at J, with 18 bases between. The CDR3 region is CASSNWHLDWNTIYF. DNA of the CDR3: TGTGCCAGCAGTAACTGGCATCTTGACTGGAACACCATATATTTT.

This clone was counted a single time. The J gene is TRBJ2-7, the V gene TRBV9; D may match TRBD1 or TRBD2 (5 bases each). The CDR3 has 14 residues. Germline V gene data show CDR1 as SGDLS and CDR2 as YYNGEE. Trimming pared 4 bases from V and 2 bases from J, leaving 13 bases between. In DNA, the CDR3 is TGTGCCAGCAGCCCTACCGGGACGACCTACGAGCAGTACTTC. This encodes CASSPTGTTYEQYF.

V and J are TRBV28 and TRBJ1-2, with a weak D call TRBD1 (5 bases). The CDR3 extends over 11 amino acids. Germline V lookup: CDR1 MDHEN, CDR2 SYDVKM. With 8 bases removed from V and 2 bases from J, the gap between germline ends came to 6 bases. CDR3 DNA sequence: TGTGCCAGCTGGGGCAACTATGGCTACACCTTC. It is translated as CASWGNYGYTF.

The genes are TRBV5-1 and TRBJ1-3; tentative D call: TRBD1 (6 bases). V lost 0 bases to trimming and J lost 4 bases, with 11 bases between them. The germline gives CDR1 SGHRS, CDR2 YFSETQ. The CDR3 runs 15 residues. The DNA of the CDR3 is TGCGCCAGCAGCTTGGCCCCGACAGGAGGAAACACCATATATTTT. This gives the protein CASSLAPTGGNTIYF.

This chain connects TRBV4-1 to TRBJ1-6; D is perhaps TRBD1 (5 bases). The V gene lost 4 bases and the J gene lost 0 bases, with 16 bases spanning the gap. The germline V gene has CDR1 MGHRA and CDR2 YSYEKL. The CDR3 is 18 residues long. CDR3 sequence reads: CASSRGGAASSYNSPLHF. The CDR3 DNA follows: TGCGCCAGCAGCCGGGGTGGGGCCGCGAGCTCCTATAATTCACCCCTCCACTTT.

In DNA form, the CDR3 reads TGTGCCTGGAACCTGGTAGAGGGGGCCCAGTACTTC. Protein sequence: CAWNLVEGAQYF. The chain couples TRBV30 to TRBJ2-5; D is perhaps TRBD1 (6 bases). Per germline, CDR1 GTSNPN and CDR2 SVGIG (reference sequence). V was cut by 4 bases and J by 9 bases, with 15 bases left in between. The CDR3 is made up of 12 amino acids.

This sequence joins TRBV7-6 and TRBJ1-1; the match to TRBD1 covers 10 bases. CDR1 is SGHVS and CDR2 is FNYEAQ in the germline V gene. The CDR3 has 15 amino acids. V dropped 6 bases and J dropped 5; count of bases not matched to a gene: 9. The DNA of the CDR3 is TGTGCCAGCAGTTGGCCGGGACAGGGGTCAACTGAAGCTTTCTTT. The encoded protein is CASSWPGQGSTEAFF.

The CDR3 sequence: CASSYSSGLGYTF. DNA for the CDR3: TGTGCCAGCAGTTACTCGTCGGGGCTAGGCTACACCTTC. The gene calls are TRBV6-5 and TRBJ1-2, with D tentatively TRBD1 (5 bases). Per the germline V gene, CDR1 is MNHEY and CDR2 is SVGAGI. V was shortened by 0 bases and J by 8 bases, with 10 bases between the two germline ends. The CDR3 contains 13 residues.

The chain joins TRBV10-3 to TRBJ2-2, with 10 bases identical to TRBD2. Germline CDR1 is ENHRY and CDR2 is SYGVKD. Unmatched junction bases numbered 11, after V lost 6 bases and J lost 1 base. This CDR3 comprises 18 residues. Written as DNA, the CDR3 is TGTGCCATCAGGGAGCGGCTAGCGGGAGTTGGGAACACCGGGGAGCTGTTTTTT. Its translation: CAIRERLAGVGNTGELFF.

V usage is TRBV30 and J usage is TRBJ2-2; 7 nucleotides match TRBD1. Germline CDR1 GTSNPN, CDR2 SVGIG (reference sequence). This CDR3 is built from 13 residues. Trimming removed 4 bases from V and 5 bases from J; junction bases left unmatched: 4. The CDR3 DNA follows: TGTGCCTGGAATCGACAGGGAACCGGGGAGCTGTTTTTT. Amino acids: CAWNRQGTGELFF.

CDR3 coding DNA: TGCGCCAGCAGCTTGGGTCTTCCTTCGGGTGATACGCAGTATTTT. It is translated as CASSLGLPSGDTQYF. The chain is built from TRBV5-1 and TRBJ2-3; no clear D gene. The CDR3 has 15 amino acids. V lost 0 bases and J 6 bases, leaving 14 bases between the germline ends. Germline V gene data show CDR1 as SGHRS and CDR2 as YFSETQ.

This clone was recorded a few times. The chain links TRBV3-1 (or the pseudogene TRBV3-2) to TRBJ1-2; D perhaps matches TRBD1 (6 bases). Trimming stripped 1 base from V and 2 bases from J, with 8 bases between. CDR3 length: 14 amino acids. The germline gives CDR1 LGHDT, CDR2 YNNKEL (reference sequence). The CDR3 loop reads CASSQVQGNYGYTF. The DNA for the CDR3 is TGTGCCAGCAGCCAAGTTCAGGGGAACTATGGCTACACCTTC.

The CDR3 DNA follows: TGTGCCTACCGAACCGGGACAGGGTTTAATGAGCAGTTCTTC. Residues: CAYRTGTGFNEQFF. The J gene is TRBJ2-1, the V gene TRBV30; TRBD1 matches at 9 bases. V trimming: 7 bases; J trimming: 7 bases; junction bases outside the gene matches: 11. The CDR3 runs to 14 residues. Germline CDR1 GTSNPN, CDR2 SVGIG (reference sequence).

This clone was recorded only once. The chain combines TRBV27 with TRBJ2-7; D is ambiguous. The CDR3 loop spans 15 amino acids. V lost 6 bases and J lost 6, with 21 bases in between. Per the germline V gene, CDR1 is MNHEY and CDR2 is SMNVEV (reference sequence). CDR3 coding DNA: TGTGCCAGCAGAGCCCTCCTGGGTAGTGCCTCCGAGCAGTACTTC. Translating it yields CASRALLGSASEQYF.